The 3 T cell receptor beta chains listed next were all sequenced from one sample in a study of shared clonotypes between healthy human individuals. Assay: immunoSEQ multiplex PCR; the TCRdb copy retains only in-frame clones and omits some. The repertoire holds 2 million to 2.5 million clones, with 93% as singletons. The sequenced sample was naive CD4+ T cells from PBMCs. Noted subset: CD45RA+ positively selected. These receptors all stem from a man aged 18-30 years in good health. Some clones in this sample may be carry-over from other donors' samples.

The CDR3 here is CASTEREVDNEQFF. In nucleotides, the CDR3 is TGTGCCAGCACAGAGCGGGAGGTGGACAATGAGCAGTTCTTC. The chain links TRBV28 to TRBJ2-1; 9 positions agree with TRBD2. The CDR3 sequence is 14 residues long. Germline V gives CDR1 MDHEN, CDR2 SYDVKM. J gave up 5 bases and V 7 bases, and 6 bases lay outside the gene matches.

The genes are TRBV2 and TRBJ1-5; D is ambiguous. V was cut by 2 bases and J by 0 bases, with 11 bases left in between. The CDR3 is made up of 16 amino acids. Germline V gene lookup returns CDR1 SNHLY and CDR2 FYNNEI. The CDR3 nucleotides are TGTGCCAGCAGTGAACAGGCAGGCAATAGCAATCAGCCCCAGCATTTT. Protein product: CASSEQAGNSNQPQHF.

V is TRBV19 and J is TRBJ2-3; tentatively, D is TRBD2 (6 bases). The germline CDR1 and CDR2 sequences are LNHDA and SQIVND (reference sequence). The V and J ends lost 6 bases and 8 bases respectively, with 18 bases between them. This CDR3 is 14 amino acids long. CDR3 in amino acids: CASRSGLAQVTQYF. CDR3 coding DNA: TGTGCCAGTAGATCGGGACTGGCGCAGGTTACGCAGTATTTT.